One and the same sample provided the 23 T cell receptor beta chains below, sequenced in a study of cytotoxic CD8 clonotypes in ibrutinib-treated CLL (dated by TCRdb to the early 2020s). The library relied on the immunoSEQ multiplex PCR assay. TCRdb took this table from immuneACCESS and kept in-frame rearrangements with V and J called. Such tables lack part of the clones; where checked against another copy, unresolved V genes explain under half of the gap, and the rest is unexplained. This sample has approximately 84,000 clones in its table, and about 82% of those were observed once. The ten largest clones capture roughly 5% of the sample. This material consisted of PBMCs, taken before ibrutinib treatment. The receptors were gathered from a human donor with chronic lymphocytic leukemia.

This clone has only one observation. The rearrangement uses TRBV7-6 and TRBJ2-7, with TRBD2 as a possible D gene (5 bases). Germline loops: CDR1 SGHVS, CDR2 FNYEAQ. V shed 5 bases and J shed 2 bases, with 19 bases lying between them. The CDR3 is 16 residues long. The CDR3 DNA is TGTGCCAGCAGCCATTTATCTCCATCCGGGACCTACGAGCAGTACTTC. Translating it yields CASSHLSPSGTYEQYF.

This chain joins TRBV5-1 and TRBJ1-1, with 7 bases identical to TRBD1. CDR3 length: 14 amino acids. Germline V gene data show CDR1 as SGHRS and CDR2 as YFSETQ. The V and J ends lost 5 bases and 2 bases, in that order; junction bases with no gene match: 6. DNA for the CDR3: TGCGCCAGCAGAACAGGGGCTCTAAACACTGAAGCTTTCTTT. Translating it yields CASRTGALNTEAFF.

This sequence joins TRBV11-3 and TRBJ2-1; 7 bases align to TRBD1. Germline loops: CDR1 SGHNT, CDR2 YENEEA. J lost 10 bases, V lost 1 base, and 7 bases had no gene match. This CDR3 contains 14 residues. The CDR3 sequence: CASSLVGGSREQFF. CDR3 DNA sequence: TGTGCCAGCAGCTTAGTAGGGGGCAGTCGGGAGCAGTTCTTC.

This clone was counted a few times. V usage is TRBV6-5 and J usage is TRBJ2-5; D call uncertain. The CDR3 has 11 residues. V dropped 2 bases and J dropped 5 bases, with 3 bases sitting between them. Germline loops: CDR1 MNHEY, CDR2 SVGAGI. CDR3 DNA sequence: TGTGCCAGCAGTTACGGGGAGACCCAGTACTTC. Its protein is CASSYGETQYF.

This chain uses TRBV6-5 with TRBJ1-2, with 9 bases identical to TRBD1. CDR3 length: 13 residues. Trimming at V came to 7 bases and at J to 8 bases, leaving 8 bases not matched to a gene. Per germline, CDR1 MNHEY and CDR2 SVGAGI. The DNA of the CDR3 is TGTGCCAGCACCAAAACAGGGGGCTGGGGCTACACCTTC. It is translated as CASTKTGGWGYTF.

V gene TRBV30 combines with J gene TRBJ1-4; D is unclear. Trimming removed 8 bases from V and 6 bases from J, with 7 bases in between. The CDR3 extends over 10 amino acids. Per the germline V gene, CDR1 is GTSNPN and CDR2 is SVGIG (reference sequence). In DNA form, the CDR3 reads TGTGCCGGGGAGGATGAAAAACTGTTTTTT. Amino acids: CAGEDEKLFF.

V usage is TRBV2 and J usage is TRBJ2-7, with D unclear. CDR3 length: 16 residues. Germline V gene lookup returns CDR1 SNHLY and CDR2 FYNNEI. Trimming left V 0 bases short and J 3 bases short, with 15 bases between. CDR3 nucleotide sequence: TGTGCCAGCAGTGAAGCCTGGCCCGCGACCAACTACGAGCAGTACTTC. Translating it yields CASSEAWPATNYEQYF. Full variable domain (rest looked up from reference TRBV2 and TRBJ2-7): EPEVTQTPSHQVTQMGQEVILRCVPISNHLYFYWYRQILGQKVEFLVSFYNNEISEKSEIFDDQFSVERPDGSNFTLKIRSTKLEDSAMYFCASSEAWPATNYEQYFGPGTRLTVT.

This chain joins TRBV11-3 and TRBJ2-3, with a weak D call TRBD2 (6 bases). The CDR3 totals 15 residues. The V and J ends lost 4 bases and 2 bases respectively, with 13 bases between them. CDR1 and CDR2 (germline): SGHNT, YENEEA. The CDR3: CASSSGSGVTDTQYF. Here the CDR3 DNA reads TGTGCCAGCAGCTCCGGGTCGGGGGTCACAGATACGCAGTATTTT. Combining the CDR3 with reference TRBV11-3 and TRBJ2-3 gives the whole variable domain EAGVVQSPRYKIIEKKQPVAFWCNPISGHNTLYWYLQNLGQGPELLIRYENEEAVDDSQLPKDRFSAERLKGVDSTLKIQPAELGDSAVYLCASSSGSGVTDTQYFGPGTRLTVL.

The chain employs TRBV5-4 and TRBJ1-1; 10 positions agree with TRBD1. This CDR3 comprises 17 residues. J was trimmed by 6 bases and V by 0 bases; bases with no gene match: 11. The germline V gene encodes CDR1 SGHNT and CDR2 YYREEE (reference sequence). The CDR3 here is CASSLATSGTGEAEAFF. In DNA form, the CDR3 reads TGTGCCAGCAGCTTGGCTACTTCCGGGACAGGGGAAGCTGAAGCTTTCTTT.

The genes are TRBV19 and TRBJ2-5; 14 nucleotides line up with TRBD2. The V segment lost 5 bases and the J segment 5 bases; nucleotides outside the gene matches: 7. There are 16 residues in the CDR3. Germline V gene data show CDR1 as LNHDA and CDR2 as SQIVND (reference sequence). The DNA of the CDR3 is TGTGCCAGTAGTCCCAGGACTAGCGGGAGGAGGGAGACCCAGTACTTC. This sequence encodes CASSPRTSGRRETQYF.

The V gene is TRBV11-2, the J gene TRBJ1-1; D unresolved. This CDR3 has 13 residues. V shed 0 bases and J shed 5 bases, with 7 bases lying between them. Germline assignment: CDR1 SGHAT and CDR2 FQNNGV. The CDR3 DNA sequence: TGTGCCAGCAGCTTAGAAGCGGGAACTGAAGCTTTCTTT. Amino acid sequence: CASSLEAGTEAFF.

The chain carries TRBV5-1 and TRBJ1-5; D might be TRBD1 (5 bases). The CDR3 has 15 residues. V lost 0 bases and J 2 bases, leaving 9 bases between the germline ends. Germline V gene data show CDR1 as SGHRS and CDR2 as YFSETQ. The CDR3 DNA follows: TGCGCCAGCAGCTTGGGTCTACAGGGCAATCAGCCCCAGCATTTT. Translating it yields CASSLGLQGNQPQHF.

The rearrangement joins TRBV6-1 to TRBJ1-5; D call uncertain. The germline V and J ends were trimmed by 2 bases and 2 bases, with 16 bases remaining between them. The V gene's germline CDR1 is MNHNS and CDR2 SASEGT. The CDR3 contains 17 residues. This CDR3 reads CASSETYGLYGNQPQHF. DNA of the CDR3: TGTGCCAGCAGTGAAACGTATGGGTTGTATGGCAATCAGCCCCAGCATTTT.

The chain links TRBV19 to TRBJ1-4, with TRBD1 identical over 7 bases. J lost 5 bases, V lost 6 bases, and 6 bases had no gene match. CDR1 is LNHDA, CDR2 SQIVND, per germline (reference sequence). CDR3 length: 14 amino acids. DNA of the CDR3: TGTGCCAGTAGGATCGGGACAGCGAATGAAAAACTGTTTTTT. It translates to CASRIGTANEKLFF.

The chain joins TRBV28 to TRBJ2-2; the match to TRBD2 covers 8 bases. The germline V gene encodes CDR1 MDHEN and CDR2 SYDVKM. This CDR3 contains 14 residues. Trimming at V came to 8 bases and at J to 5 bases, leaving 7 bases not matched to a gene. In DNA, the CDR3 is TGTGCCAGCTGGCGGGGGGCGAGAACCGGGGAGCTGTTTTTT. Translating it yields CASWRGARTGELFF.

This chain connects TRBV7-2 to TRBJ2-5; a weak D match, TRBD1 (5 bases). V lost 5 bases and J 3 bases, leaving 16 bases between the germline ends. This CDR3 is built from 15 residues. Germline V CDR1 and CDR2: SGHTA, FQGNSA. CDR3 bases: TGTGCCAGCAGCCTCGACCAGGGTGCTGAAGAGACCCAGTACTTC. Translation gives CASSLDQGAEETQYF.

This sequence joins TRBV5-6 and TRBJ2-7; D is unresolved. In germline, CDR1 is SGHDT, CDR2 YYEEEE. V shed 2 bases and J shed 3 bases, with 9 bases lying between them. The CDR3 runs to 13 residues. CDR3 in amino acids: CASSLSFFYEQYF. The CDR3 DNA reads as TGTGCCAGCAGCTTATCCTTCTTCTACGAGCAGTACTTC. The full variable domain, completed using reference TRBV5-6 and TRBJ2-7, is DAGVTQSPTHLIKTRGQQVTLRCSPKSGHDTVSWYQQALGQGPQFIFQYYEEEERQRGNFPDRFSGHQFPNYSSELNVNALLLGDSALYLCASSLSFFYEQYFGPGTRLTVT.

The chain is built from TRBV6-6 and TRBJ1-4; TRBD1 matches at 7 bases. Germline CDR1 reads MNHNY; CDR2 reads SVGAGI (reference sequence). After removal of 6 bases from V and 2 bases from J, the junction contained 3 bases not matched to a gene. This CDR3 has 14 amino acids. CDR3 sequence reads: CASRSGGTNEKLFF. The DNA for the CDR3 is TGTGCCAGCAGATCAGGGGGGACTAATGAAAAACTGTTTTTT.

This chain connects TRBV7-9 to TRBJ1-1; D is possibly TRBD1 (5 bases). Deletions cut 1 base from V and 5 bases from J, with 11 bases between. CDR1 and CDR2 (germline): SEHNR, FQNEAQ (reference sequence). This CDR3 comprises 14 residues. CDR3 sequence (DNA): TGTGCCAGCAGCTTAGGGGGGATTGGGACTGAAGCTTTCTTT. It is translated as CASSLGGIGTEAFF.

The chain joins TRBV19 to TRBJ2-2; weak D call: TRBD2 (5 bases). V was pared by 2 bases and J by 0 bases, with 10 bases between. The germline CDR1 and CDR2 sequences are LNHDA and SQIVND (reference sequence). The CDR3 extends over 16 amino acids. Here the CDR3 DNA reads TGTGCCAGTAGTATAAGGTTGGGAGCGAACACCGGGGAGCTGTTTTTT. It yields the protein CASSIRLGANTGELFF.

The rearrangement joins TRBV5-1 to TRBJ1-2, with D possibly TRBD1 on 6 matching bases. The CDR3 runs to 14 residues. With 4 bases removed from V and 4 bases from J, the gap between germline ends came to 14 bases. Per germline, CDR1 SGHRS and CDR2 YFSETQ. The CDR3 nucleotides are TGCGCCAGCAGCCAGGAACAGGGTACCTATGGCTACACCTTC. The encoded protein is CASSQEQGTYGYTF. The whole variable domain, filled in from reference TRBV5-1 and TRBJ1-2, reads KAGVTQTPRYLIKTRGQQVTLSCSPISGHRSVSWYQQTPGQGLQFLFEYFSETQRNKGNFPGRFSGRQFSNSRSEMNVSTLELGDSALYLCASSQEQGTYGYTFGSGTRLTVV.

This clone was seen once. The gene calls are TRBV9 and TRBJ2-3; 7 bases line up with TRBD2. This CDR3 has 16 residues. CDR1 is SGDLS and CDR2 is YYNGEE in the germline V gene. V shed 2 bases and J 6 bases; nucleotides not matched to a gene: 12. CDR3: CASSVSTSSGIDTQYF. CDR3 in DNA: TGTGCCAGCAGCGTTTCGACTAGCTCTGGTATTGATACGCAGTATTTT.

In this sample, this clone is medium-sized (0.01 to 0.1%). V usage is TRBV30 and J usage is TRBJ1-4; D gene ambiguous. Trimming took off 5 bases at V and 8 bases at J, with 12 bases between the two ends. The CDR3 is 12 amino acids. CDR1 is GTSNPN, CDR2 SVGIG, per germline (reference sequence). The CDR3 spells CAWGRDGEKLFF. The CDR3 DNA reads as TGTGCCTGGGGGAGGGATGGAGAAAAACTGTTTTTT.